This T cell receptor (beta chain) was recorded in a study of early T cells in non-severe SARS-CoV-2 infection. Many counts were recorded for this clonotype. Unique molecular identifiers tagged individual cDNA molecules. One entry per CDR3 protein results from TCRdb running MiXCR on the 5' RACE reads. The sample yields some 23,000 distinct CDR3 sequences, nearly 5.5% seen once. V lost 2 bases to trimming and J lost 2 bases; unmatched junction nucleotides: 5. This CDR3 has 16 residues. Germline V gene sequence: CDR1 DFQATT, CDR2 SNEGSKA (reference sequence). Sequenced material: whole blood. The rearrangement joins TRBV20-1 to TRBJ2-3, with 12 nucleotides matching TRBD2. This TCR was recovered from an adult who was a healthcare worker with PCR-confirmed SARS-CoV-2 infection or an uninfected control (not recorded which). The CDR3 coding sequence is TGCAGTGCTAGACTAGCGGGGGGGAGGTACACAGATACGCAGTATTTT. Amino acids: CSARLAGGRYTDTQYF.